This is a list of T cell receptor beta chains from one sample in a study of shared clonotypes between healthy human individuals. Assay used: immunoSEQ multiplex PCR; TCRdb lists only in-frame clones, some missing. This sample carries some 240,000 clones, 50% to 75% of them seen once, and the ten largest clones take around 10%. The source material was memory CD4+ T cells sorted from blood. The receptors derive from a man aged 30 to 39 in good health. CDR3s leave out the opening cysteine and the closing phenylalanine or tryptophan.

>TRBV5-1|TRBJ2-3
ASSLLALGGDTQY
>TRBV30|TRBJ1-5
AWNSGGGNQPQH
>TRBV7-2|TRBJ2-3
ASSFQLAAGDTQY
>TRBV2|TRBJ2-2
ASSEAPLARQIDTGELF
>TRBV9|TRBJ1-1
ASSVAGANTEAF
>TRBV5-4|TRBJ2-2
ASSLGLAGGHTGELF
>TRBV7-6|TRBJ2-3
ASSPSIPSDTQY
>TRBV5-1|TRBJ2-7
ASSITGGGSYEQY
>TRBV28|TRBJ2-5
ASSFEAQGRSVRETQY
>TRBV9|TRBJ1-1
ASSAGWTVNTEAF
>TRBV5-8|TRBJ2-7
ASSLYRGGGSYEQY
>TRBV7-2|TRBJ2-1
ASSLAEFGGLSYNEQF
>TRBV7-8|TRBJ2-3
ASSLGTGVYTQY
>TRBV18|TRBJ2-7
ASSPLVRGRVGEQY
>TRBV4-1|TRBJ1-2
ASSQEGSYGYT
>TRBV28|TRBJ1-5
ASSDRARQPQH
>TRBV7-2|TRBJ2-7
ASSFPGLRVNSYEQY
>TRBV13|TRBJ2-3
ASSAPLITNTDTQY
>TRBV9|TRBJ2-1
ASSVSSRGVYNEQF
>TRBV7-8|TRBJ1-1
ASSLGKRNTEAF
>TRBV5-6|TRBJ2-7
ASSSVLRDRAYEQY
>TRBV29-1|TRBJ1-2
SVGGIGRDGGYT
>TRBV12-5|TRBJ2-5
ASGLVGETQY
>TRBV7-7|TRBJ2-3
ASSPTSGTPDTQY
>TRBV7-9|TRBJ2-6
ASSLEGHRGNTNVLT
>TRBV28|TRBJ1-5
ASSPGGMGQPQH
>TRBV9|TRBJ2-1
ASSVDDGEQF
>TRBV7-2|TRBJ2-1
ASSPGVRAAYNEQF
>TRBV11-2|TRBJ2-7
ASSLGGQGVSPYEQY
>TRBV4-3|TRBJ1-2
ASSQEQGWDYGYT
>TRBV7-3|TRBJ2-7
ASSLGQGNFYEQY
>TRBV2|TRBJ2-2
ASSALGPGELF
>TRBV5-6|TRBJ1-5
ASSLFTGIRSNQPQH
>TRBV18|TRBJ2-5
ASSPNLIETQY
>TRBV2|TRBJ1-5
ASSDREEKPQH
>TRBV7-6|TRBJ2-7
ASSSTDDPSREQY
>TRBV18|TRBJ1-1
ASSRDVNTEAF
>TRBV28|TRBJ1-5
ASYTGNQPQH
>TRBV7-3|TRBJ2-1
ASSPTGRVNNEQF
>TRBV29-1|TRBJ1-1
SVETGGAGAAF
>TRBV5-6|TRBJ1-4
ASSLGQRVEKLF
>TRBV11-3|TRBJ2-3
ASSSGTGGFTDTQY
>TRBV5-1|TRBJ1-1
ASSLTQNTEAF
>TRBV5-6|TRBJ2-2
ASSYGQATGELF
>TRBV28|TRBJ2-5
ASSNPGLAGGQETQY